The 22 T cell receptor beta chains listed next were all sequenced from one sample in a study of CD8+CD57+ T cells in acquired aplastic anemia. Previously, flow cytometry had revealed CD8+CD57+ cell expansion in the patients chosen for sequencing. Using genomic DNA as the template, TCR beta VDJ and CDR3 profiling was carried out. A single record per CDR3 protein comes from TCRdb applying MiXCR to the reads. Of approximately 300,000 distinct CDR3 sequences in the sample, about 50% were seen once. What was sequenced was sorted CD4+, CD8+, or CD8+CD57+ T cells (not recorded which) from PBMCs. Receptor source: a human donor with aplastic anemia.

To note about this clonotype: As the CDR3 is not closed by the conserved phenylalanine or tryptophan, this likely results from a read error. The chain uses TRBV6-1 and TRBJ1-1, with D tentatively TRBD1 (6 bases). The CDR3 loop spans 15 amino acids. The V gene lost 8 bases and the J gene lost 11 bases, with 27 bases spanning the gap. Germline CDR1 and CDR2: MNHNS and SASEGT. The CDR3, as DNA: TGTGCCAGCGGCGAAGCGTTCCAGGGGTCTCGGGGGGCTTTCCTT. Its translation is CASGEAFQGSRGAFL.

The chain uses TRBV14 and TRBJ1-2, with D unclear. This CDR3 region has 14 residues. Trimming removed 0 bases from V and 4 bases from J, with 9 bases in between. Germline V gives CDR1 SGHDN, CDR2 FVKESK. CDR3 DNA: TGTGCCAGCAGCCAAGATGCGACATTCTATGGCTACACCTTC. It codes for CASSQDATFYGYTF.

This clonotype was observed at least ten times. The CDR3 DNA is TGTGCCAGTACCGGGCTAAGCAGCAATCAGCCCCAGCATTTT. This codes for CASTGLSSNQPQHF. V is TRBV19 and J is TRBJ1-5, with D hard to call. Germline lookup yields CDR1 LNHDA and CDR2 SQIVND (reference sequence). This CDR3 is 14 amino acids long. The V gene lost 7 bases and the J gene lost 1 base, with 11 bases spanning the gap.

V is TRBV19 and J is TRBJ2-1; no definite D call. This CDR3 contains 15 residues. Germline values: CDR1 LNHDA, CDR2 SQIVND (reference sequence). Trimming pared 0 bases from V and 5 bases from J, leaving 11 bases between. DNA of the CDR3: TGTGCCAGTAGTATAGATTACCCCGGCCACAATGAGCAGTTCTTC. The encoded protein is CASSIDYPGHNEQFF. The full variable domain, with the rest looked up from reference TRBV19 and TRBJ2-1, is DGGITQSPKYLFRKEGQNVTLSCEQNLNHDAMYWYRQDPGQGLRLIYYSQIVNDFQKGDIAEGYSVSREKKESFPLTVTSAQKNPTAFYLCASSIDYPGHNEQFFGPGTRLTVL.

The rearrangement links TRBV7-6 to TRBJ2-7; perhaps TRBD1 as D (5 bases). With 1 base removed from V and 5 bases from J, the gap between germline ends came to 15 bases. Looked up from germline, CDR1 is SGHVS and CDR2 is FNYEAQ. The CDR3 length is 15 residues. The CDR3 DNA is TGTGCCAGCAGCTTAGTGACCCAGGGCGGCCACGAGCAGTACTTC. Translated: CASSLVTQGGHEQYF. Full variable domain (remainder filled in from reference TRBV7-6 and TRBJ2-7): GAGVSQSPRYKVTKRGQDVALRCDPISGHVSLYWYRQALGQGPEFLTYFNYEAQQDKSGLPNDRFSAERPEGSISTLTIQRTEQRDSAMYRCASSLVTQGGHEQYFGPGTRLTVT.

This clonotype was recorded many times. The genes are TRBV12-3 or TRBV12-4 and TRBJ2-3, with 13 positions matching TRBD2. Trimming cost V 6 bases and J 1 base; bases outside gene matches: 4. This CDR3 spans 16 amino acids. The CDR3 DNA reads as TGTGCCAGCAGGGGCGGACTAGCGGGAGGCACAGATACGCAGTATTTT. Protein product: CASRGGLAGGTDTQYF.

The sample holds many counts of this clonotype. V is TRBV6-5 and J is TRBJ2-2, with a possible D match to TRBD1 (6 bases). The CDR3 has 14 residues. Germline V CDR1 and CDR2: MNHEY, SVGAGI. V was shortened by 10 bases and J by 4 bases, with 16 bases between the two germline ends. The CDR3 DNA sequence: TGTGCCACCAAAGGGGGACACAGCACCGGGGAGCTGTTTTTT. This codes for CATKGGHSTGELFF.

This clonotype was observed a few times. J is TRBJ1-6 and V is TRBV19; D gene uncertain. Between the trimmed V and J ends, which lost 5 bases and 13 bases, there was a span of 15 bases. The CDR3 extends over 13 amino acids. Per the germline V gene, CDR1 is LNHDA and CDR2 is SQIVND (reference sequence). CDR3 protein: CASSHRARSPLHF. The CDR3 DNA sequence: TGTGCCAGTAGTCACCGTGCCAGGAGCCCCCTCCACTTT. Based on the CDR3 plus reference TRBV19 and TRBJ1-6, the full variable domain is DGGITQSPKYLFRKEGQNVTLSCEQNLNHDAMYWYRQDPGQGLRLIYYSQIVNDFQKGDIAEGYSVSREKKESFPLTVTSAQKNPTAFYLCASSHRARSPLHFGNGTRLTVT.

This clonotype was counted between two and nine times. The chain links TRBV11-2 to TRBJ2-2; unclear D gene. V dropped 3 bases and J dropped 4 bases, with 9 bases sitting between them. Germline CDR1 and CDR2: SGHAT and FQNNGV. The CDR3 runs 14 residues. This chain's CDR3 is CASSLALITGELFF. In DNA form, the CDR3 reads TGTGCCAGCAGCTTGGCCCTTATCACCGGGGAGCTGTTTTTT.

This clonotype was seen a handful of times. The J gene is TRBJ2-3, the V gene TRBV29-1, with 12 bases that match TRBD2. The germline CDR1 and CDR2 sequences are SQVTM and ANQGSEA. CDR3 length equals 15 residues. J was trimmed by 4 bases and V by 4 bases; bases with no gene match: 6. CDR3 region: CSVAGLAGSSDTQYF. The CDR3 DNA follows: TGCAGCGTTGCTGGACTAGCGGGAAGTTCAGATACGCAGTATTTT.

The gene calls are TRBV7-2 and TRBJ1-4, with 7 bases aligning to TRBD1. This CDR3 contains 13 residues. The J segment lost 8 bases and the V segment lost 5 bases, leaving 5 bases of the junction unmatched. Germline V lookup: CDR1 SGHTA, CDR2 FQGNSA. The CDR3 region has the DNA TGTGCCAGCAGCCGACAGGGTAGGGAAAAACTGTTTTTT. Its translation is CASSRQGREKLFF.

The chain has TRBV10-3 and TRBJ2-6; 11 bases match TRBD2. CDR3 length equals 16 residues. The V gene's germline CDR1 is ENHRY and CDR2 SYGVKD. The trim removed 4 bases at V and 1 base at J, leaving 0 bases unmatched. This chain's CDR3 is CAISASGGSGANVLTF. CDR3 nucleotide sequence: TGTGCCATCAGTGCTAGCGGGGGGTCTGGGGCCAACGTCCTGACTTTC.

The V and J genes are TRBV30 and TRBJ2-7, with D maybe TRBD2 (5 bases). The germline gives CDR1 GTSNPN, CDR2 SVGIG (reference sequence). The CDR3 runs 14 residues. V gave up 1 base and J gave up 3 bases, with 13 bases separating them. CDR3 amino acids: CAWSGRRSYYEQYF. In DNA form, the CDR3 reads TGTGCCTGGAGTGGGAGGCGGTCTTACTACGAGCAGTACTTC.

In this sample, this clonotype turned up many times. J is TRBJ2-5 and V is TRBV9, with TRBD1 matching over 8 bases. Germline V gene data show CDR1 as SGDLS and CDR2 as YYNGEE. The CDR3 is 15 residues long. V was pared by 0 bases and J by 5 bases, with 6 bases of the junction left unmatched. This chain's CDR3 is CASSVGAGGMETQYF. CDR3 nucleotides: TGTGCCAGCAGCGTAGGGGCAGGGGGCATGGAGACCCAGTACTTC.

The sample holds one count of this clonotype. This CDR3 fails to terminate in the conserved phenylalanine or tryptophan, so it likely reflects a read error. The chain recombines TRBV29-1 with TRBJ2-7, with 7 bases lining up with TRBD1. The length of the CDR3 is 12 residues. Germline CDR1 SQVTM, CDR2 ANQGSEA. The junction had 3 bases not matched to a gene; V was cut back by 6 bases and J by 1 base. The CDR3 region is CSVKTGSYEQYC. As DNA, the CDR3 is TGCAGCGTGAAGACAGGGTCCTACGAGCAGTACTGC.

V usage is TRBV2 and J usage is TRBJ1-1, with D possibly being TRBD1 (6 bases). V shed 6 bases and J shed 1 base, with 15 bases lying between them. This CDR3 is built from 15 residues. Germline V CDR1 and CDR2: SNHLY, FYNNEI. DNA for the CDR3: TGTGCCAGCAGAGACGGACAGCGAAAGAACACTGAAGCTTTCTTT. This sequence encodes CASRDGQRKNTEAFF.

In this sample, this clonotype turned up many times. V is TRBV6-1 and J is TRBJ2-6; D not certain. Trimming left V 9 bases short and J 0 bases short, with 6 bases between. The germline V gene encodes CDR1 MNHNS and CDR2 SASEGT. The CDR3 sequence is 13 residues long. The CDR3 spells CASKSSGANVLTF. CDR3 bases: TGTGCCAGTAAAAGCTCTGGGGCCAACGTCCTGACTTTC.

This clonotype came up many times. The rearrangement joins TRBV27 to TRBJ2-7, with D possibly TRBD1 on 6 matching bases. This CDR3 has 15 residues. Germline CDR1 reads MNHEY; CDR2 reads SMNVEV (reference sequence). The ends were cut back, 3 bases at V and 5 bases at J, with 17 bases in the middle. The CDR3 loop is CASSFGGLPPHEQYF. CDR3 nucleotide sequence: TGTGCCAGCAGTTTTGGGGGCCTACCCCCCCACGAGCAGTACTTC.

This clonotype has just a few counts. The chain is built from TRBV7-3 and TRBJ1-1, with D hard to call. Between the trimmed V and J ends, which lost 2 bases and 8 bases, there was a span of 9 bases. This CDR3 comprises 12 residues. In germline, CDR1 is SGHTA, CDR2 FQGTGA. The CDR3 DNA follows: TGTGCCAGCAGCTTAGGCGCCACCGAAGCTTTCTTT. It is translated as CASSLGATEAFF.

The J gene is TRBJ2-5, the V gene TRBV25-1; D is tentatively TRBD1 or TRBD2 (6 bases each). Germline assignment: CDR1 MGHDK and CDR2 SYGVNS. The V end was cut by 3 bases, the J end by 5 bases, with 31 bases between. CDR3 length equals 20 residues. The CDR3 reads CASSDPGGGPYNEQAETQYF. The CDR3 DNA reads TGTGCCAGCAGTGATCCCGGAGGGGGACCCTACAATGAGCAGGCGGAGACCCAGTACTTC.

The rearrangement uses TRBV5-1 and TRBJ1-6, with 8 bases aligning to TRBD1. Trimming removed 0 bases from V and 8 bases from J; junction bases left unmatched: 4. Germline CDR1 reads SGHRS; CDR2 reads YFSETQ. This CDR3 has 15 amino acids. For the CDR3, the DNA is TGCGCCAGCAGCTTGGCCGCAGGGGGCGATTCACCCCTCCACTTT. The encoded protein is CASSLAAGGDSPLHF. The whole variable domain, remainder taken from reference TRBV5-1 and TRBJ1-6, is KAGVTQTPRYLIKTRGQQVTLSCSPISGHRSVSWYQQTPGQGLQFLFEYFSETQRNKGNFPGRFSGRQFSNSRSEMNVSTLELGDSALYLCASSLAAGGDSPLHFGNGTRLTVT.

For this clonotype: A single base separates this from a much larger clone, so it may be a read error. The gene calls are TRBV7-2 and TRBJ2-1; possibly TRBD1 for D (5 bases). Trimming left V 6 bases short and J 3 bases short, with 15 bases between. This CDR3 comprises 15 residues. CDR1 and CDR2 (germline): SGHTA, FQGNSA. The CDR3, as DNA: TGTGCCAGCAGACAGGTCGACACCCTCTACAATGAGCAGTTCTTC. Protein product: CASRQVDTLYNEQFF.